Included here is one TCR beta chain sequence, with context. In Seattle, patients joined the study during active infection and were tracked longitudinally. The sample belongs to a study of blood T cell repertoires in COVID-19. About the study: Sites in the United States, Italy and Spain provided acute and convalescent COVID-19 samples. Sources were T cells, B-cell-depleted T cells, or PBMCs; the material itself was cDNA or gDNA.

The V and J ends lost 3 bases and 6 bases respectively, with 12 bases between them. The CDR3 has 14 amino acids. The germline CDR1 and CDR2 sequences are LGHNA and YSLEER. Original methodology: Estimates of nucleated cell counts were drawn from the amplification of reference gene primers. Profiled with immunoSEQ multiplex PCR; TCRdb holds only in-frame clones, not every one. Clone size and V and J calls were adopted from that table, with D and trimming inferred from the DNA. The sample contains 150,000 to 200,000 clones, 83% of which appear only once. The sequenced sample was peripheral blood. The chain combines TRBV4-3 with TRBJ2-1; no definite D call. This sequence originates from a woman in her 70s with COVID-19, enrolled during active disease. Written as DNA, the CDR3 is TGCGCCAGCAGCCAGGGCTATACGGTCAATGAGCAGTTCTTC. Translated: CASSQGYTVNEQFF.